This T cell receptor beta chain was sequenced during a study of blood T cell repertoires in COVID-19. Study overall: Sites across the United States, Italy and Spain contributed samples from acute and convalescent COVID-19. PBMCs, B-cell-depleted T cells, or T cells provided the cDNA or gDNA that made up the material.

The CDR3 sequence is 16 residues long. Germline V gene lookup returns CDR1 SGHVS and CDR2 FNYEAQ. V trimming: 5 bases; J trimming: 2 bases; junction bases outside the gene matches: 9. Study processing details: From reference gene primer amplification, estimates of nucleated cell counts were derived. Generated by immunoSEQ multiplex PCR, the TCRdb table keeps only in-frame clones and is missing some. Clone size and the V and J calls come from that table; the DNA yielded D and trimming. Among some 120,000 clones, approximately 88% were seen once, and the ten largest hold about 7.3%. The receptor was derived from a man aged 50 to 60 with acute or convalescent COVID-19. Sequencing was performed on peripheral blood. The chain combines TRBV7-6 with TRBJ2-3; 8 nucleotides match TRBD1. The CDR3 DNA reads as TGTGCCAGCAGCGCTAAAGGGGACAGGACCACAGATACGCAGTATTTT. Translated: CASSAKGDRTTDTQYF.